These T cell receptor beta chains were read from a single sample in a study of cytomegalovirus exposure and HLA in healthy donors. The method was immunoSEQ multiplex PCR; TCRdb's version includes in-frame clones alone and lacks a portion of them. The repertoire holds more than 80,000 clones, with approximately 72% as singletons. Sequenced sample: PBMCs. The receptor source for this set is an older woman in good health and CMV-seropositive. CDR3s leave out the opening cysteine and the closing phenylalanine or tryptophan. The order of the fields is J gene, V gene, clone size, CDR3 protein. Not all rows give a size; the values are once, few, many and, for expanded clones, a class.

J gene: TRBJ2-4; V gene: TRBV12-5; clone size: -; CDR3 protein: ASGSGDSRIPLAKNIQY
J gene: TRBJ2-3; V gene: TRBV7-9; clone size: -; CDR3 protein: ASSITSGVSTDTQY
J gene: TRBJ2-2; V gene: TRBV5-1; clone size: few; CDR3 protein: ASRGQNTGELF
J gene: TRBJ1-2; V gene: TRBV4-2; clone size: -; CDR3 protein: ASSQAGGTGYGYT
J gene: TRBJ1-1; V gene: TRBV14; clone size: -; CDR3 protein: ASSRNRGEAF
J gene: TRBJ2-7; V gene: TRBV10-3; clone size: -; CDR3 protein: AISEERVEQY
J gene: TRBJ1-4; V gene: TRBV5-1; clone size: -; CDR3 protein: ASSLSPTGVGEKLF
J gene: TRBJ1-6; V gene: TRBV6-1; clone size: few; CDR3 protein: ASRSGAGYDSPLH
J gene: TRBJ2-7; V gene: TRBV6-5; clone size: -; CDR3 protein: ASSLLAGAGYEQY
J gene: TRBJ2-2; V gene: TRBV14; clone size: -; CDR3 protein: ASSQAPRGRIGELF
J gene: TRBJ2-3; V gene: TRBV9; clone size: -; CDR3 protein: ASSWGTSGRSTDTQY
J gene: TRBJ2-7; V gene: TRBV18; clone size: -; CDR3 protein: ASGRGSSYEQY
J gene: TRBJ2-7; V gene: TRBV7-9; clone size: -; CDR3 protein: ASSLLVVGGYEQY
J gene: TRBJ2-7; V gene: TRBV5-6; clone size: -; CDR3 protein: ASSILPGQGYEQY
J gene: TRBJ2-1; V gene: TRBV10-3; clone size: -; CDR3 protein: AISRDNEQF
J gene: TRBJ2-7; V gene: TRBV7-8; clone size: -; CDR3 protein: ASSSASGRAIEQY
J gene: TRBJ1-5; V gene: TRBV10-2; clone size: few; CDR3 protein: ASSEPGDQPQH
J gene: TRBJ2-2; V gene: TRBV18; clone size: -; CDR3 protein: ASSPPQGLDTGELF
J gene: TRBJ2-2; V gene: TRBV9; clone size: few; CDR3 protein: ASSGQGRVGGELF
J gene: TRBJ2-1; V gene: TRBV7-3; clone size: -; CDR3 protein: ASRPNLASEQF
J gene: TRBJ2-1; V gene: TRBV27; clone size: -; CDR3 protein: ASSGTSGHSYNEQF
J gene: TRBJ2-7; V gene: TRBV10-3; clone size: few; CDR3 protein: AIMRGEDWEQY
J gene: TRBJ2-3; V gene: TRBV25-1; clone size: -; CDR3 protein: ASSATASTDTQY
J gene: TRBJ2-2; V gene: TRBV4-2; clone size: -; CDR3 protein: ASSQGLAGTGELF
J gene: TRBJ2-7; V gene: TRBV5-1; clone size: -; CDR3 protein: ASTPRGGTGLDHEQY
J gene: TRBJ2-5; V gene: TRBV7-2; clone size: -; CDR3 protein: ASSFGQQETQY
J gene: TRBJ1-5; V gene: TRBV11-2; clone size: few; CDR3 protein: ASSQLGHPQPQH
J gene: TRBJ2-6; V gene: TRBV30; clone size: few; CDR3 protein: AWSDRALGANVLT
J gene: TRBJ2-1; V gene: TRBV19; clone size: -; CDR3 protein: ASSKTSGRARSYNEQF
J gene: TRBJ2-3; V gene: TRBV27; clone size: -; CDR3 protein: ASSLIGLAGGNTDTQY
J gene: TRBJ2-6; V gene: TRBV13; clone size: -; CDR3 protein: ASSLRSGANVLT
J gene: TRBJ1-1; V gene: TRBV6-5; clone size: -; CDR3 protein: ASSYSRQGFQAF
J gene: TRBJ2-3; V gene: TRBV19; clone size: few; CDR3 protein: ASSSGGYTDTQY
J gene: TRBJ2-1; V gene: TRBV4-1; clone size: -; CDR3 protein: ASSQAGSSSYNEQF
J gene: TRBJ2-3; V gene: TRBV10-3; clone size: -; CDR3 protein: AISDAGGRVTDTQY
J gene: TRBJ2-1; V gene: TRBV19; clone size: -; CDR3 protein: ASSLWTSSDYNEQF
J gene: TRBJ2-5; V gene: TRBV7-3; clone size: -; CDR3 protein: ASSLRGTSGGSETQY
J gene: TRBJ2-7; V gene: TRBV28; clone size: -; CDR3 protein: ASTVRDRGRPYEQY
J gene: TRBJ2-2; V gene: TRBV11-2; clone size: -; CDR3 protein: ASSLQGANTGELF
J gene: TRBJ2-3; V gene: TRBV7-6; clone size: -; CDR3 protein: ASSLGTGADTQY
J gene: TRBJ1-2; V gene: TRBV29-1; clone size: few; CDR3 protein: STHPGIYGYT
J gene: TRBJ1-2; V gene: TRBV28; clone size: -; CDR3 protein: ASSFLSPYGYT
J gene: TRBJ2-4; V gene: TRBV5-1; clone size: few; CDR3 protein: ASSLDRNIQY
J gene: TRBJ2-7; V gene: TRBV4-2; clone size: -; CDR3 protein: ASSQSGLAGYEQY
J gene: TRBJ1-4; V gene: TRBV28; clone size: -; CDR3 protein: ASRGGNEKLF
J gene: TRBJ1-1; V gene: TRBV10-1; clone size: -; CDR3 protein: ASTGQGDTEAF
J gene: TRBJ2-7; V gene: TRBV11-2; clone size: -; CDR3 protein: ASSLLPRGYGYEQY
J gene: TRBJ2-2; V gene: TRBV12-5; clone size: -; CDR3 protein: ASGLVQLREGRRTGELF
J gene: TRBJ1-1; V gene: TRBV10-1; clone size: -; CDR3 protein: ASSDRQGVAEAF
J gene: TRBJ2-2; V gene: TRBV10-2; clone size: -; CDR3 protein: ASRQGPGELF
J gene: TRBJ1-5; V gene: TRBV2; clone size: -; CDR3 protein: ASNDRVGNQPQH
J gene: TRBJ1-1; V gene: TRBV6-1; clone size: -; CDR3 protein: ASSAGTLEAF
J gene: TRBJ2-3; V gene: TRBV4-1; clone size: few; CDR3 protein: ASSPGLARSTDTQY
J gene: TRBJ2-6; V gene: TRBV9; clone size: -; CDR3 protein: ASSGGDRGGGSGANVLT